This T cell receptor (beta chain) was recorded in a study of shared clonotypes between healthy human individuals. CD45RO-negative, CCR7-positively selected cells formed the naive CD8 fraction, excluding terminally differentiated effector memory CD45RA+ cells. As concerns this clone: Its specificity is unknown.

Study-wide findings and caveats: Memory subsets had estimated richness that was generally smaller than that of naive subsets. Apart from blood, nothing was sampled; tissue repertoires likely differ. Clonotypes shared by all four sorted-subset donors had higher generation probabilities than non-shared clonotypes.

Replicate PCRs run on sorted subsets employed approximately 200 ng DNA, 25,000 to 35,000 T cell genomes. Measured with immunoSEQ multiplex PCR; TCRdb has only the in-frame clones, and not every one. The table has 1.5 million to 2.5 million clones, approximately 94% seen once. Deletions cut 5 bases from V and 1 base from J, with 20 bases between. Germline loops: CDR1 MDHEN, CDR2 SYDVKM. This CDR3 region has 17 residues. This sequence was found in a man aged 18 to 30 in good health. Sequenced input: naive CD8+ T cells sorted from blood. The chain links TRBV28 to TRBJ2-5; tentative D call: TRBD2 (6 bases). The CDR3: CASSVSPGTLTQETQYF. CDR3 sequence (DNA): TGTGCCAGCAGTGTTTCTCCCGGGACTCTTACCCAAGAGACCCAGTACTTC.